Listed here is a single T cell receptor (beta chain). TCRdb's copy holds only in-frame clones and misses some; the assay was immunoSEQ multiplex PCR. The sample gives 150,000 or so clones, around 90% of which show up once; approximately 3.7% is in the top ten. This specimen belongs to a study of blood T cell repertoires in COVID-19. For the study at large: The samples span acute and convalescent COVID-19 from the United States, Italy and Spain.

V was clipped by 2 bases and J by 3 bases, with 11 bases between them. Germline CDR1 and CDR2: SGHDN and FVKESK. The CDR3 runs 15 residues. Residents of 24 US areas, aged about 18 to 89 years, made up the participants. A case of COVID-19 had been met by exposed participants within 2 weeks before study entry. The chain joins TRBV14 to TRBJ1-5; a weak D match, TRBD1 (6 bases). The clonotype comes from a woman aged 40-49 years who had been exposed to COVID-19. Sequenced input: PBMCs or T cells enriched from blood (not recorded which). The CDR3 bases are TGTGCCAGCAGCCAAAAGGGGGAGAACAATCAGCCCCAGCATTTT. Protein sequence: CASSQKGENNQPQHF.